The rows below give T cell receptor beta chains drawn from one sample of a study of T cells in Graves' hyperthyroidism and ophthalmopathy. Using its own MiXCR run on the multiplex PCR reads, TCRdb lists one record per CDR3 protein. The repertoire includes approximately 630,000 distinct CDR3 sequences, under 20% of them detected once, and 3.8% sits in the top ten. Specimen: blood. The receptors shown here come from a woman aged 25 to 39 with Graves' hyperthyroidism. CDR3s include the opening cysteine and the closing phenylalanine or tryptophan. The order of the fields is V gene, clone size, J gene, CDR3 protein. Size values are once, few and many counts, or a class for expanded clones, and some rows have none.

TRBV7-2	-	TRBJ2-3	CASSFLLGAGDTQYF
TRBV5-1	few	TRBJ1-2	CASSLDLGDGYTF
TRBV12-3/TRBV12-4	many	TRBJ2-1	CASSPSGLAGYYNEQFF
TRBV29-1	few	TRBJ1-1	CSVESRTTRGNTEAFF
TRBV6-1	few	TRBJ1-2	CASSPGGLGGYTF
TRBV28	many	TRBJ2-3	CAASGSLTLPDTQYF
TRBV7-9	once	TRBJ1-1	CASSWDPRGTEAFF
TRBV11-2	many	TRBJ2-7	CASSLVRRDSYEQYF
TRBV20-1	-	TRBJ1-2	CSASPYRGEDGYTF
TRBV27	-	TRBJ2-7	CASSYKRGGGPGGEQYF
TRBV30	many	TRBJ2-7	CAWSQTGDEQYF
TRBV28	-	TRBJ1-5	CASRRSQGRQPQHF
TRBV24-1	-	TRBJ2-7	CATSDSRQGSYEQYF
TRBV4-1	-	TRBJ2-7	CASSQPRTGIYEQYF
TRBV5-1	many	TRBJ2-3	CASSLGGSSTDTQYF